Listed below are T cell receptor beta chains from one sample, sequenced in a study of blood T cell repertoires in COVID-19. Clones were read by immunoSEQ multiplex PCR, and TCRdb kept only the in-frame ones, dropping some. The sample has about 180,000 clones; roughly 80% are singletons. The sample consisted of PBMCs or T cells enriched from blood (not recorded which). These receptors were obtained from a woman in her 40s with acute COVID-19. Each CDR3 is given with its conserved first and last residue. Each record gives: CDR3 length, D gene, J gene, clone size, V gene, CDR3 protein, CDR3 DNA. D genes are given only for firm matches. For some rows the clone size is stated as once, few or many, or as a class when expanded; others skip it.

>16|TRBD1|TRBJ2-3|few|TRBV10-3
CAISEGGQGRTDTQYF
TGTGCCATCAGTGAGGGCGGACAGGGTAGAACAGATACGCAGTATTTT
>15|TRBD1|TRBJ2-7|.|TRBV20-1
CSASPNRGRQSEQYF
TGCAGTGCTAGTCCGAACAGGGGGCGTCAGTCCGAGCAGTACTTC
>14|TRBD2|TRBJ2-3|few|TRBV5-1
CASSGLVSTDTQYF
TGCGCCAGCAGCGGACTAGTTAGCACAGATACGCAGTATTTT
>14|.|TRBJ1-1|.|TRBV5-8
CASSAGRRVTEAFF
TGTGCCAGCAGCGCTGGACGGAGGGTCACTGAAGCTTTCTTT
>16|TRBD2|TRBJ2-1|.|TRBV24-1
CATSDRLAGGPTEQFF
TGTGCCACCAGTGATCGCCTAGCGGGAGGGCCGACTGAGCAGTTCTTC
>14|TRBD1|TRBJ2-1|.|TRBV6-5
CASKPGQALNEQFF
TGTGCCAGCAAGCCGGGACAGGCACTTAATGAGCAGTTCTTC
>18|TRBD1|TRBJ2-1|.|TRBV7-9
CASSSQEGQGPRHNEQFF
TGTGCCAGCAGCTCTCAAGAGGGACAGGGCCCTAGACACAATGAGCAGTTCTTC
>14|.|TRBJ1-2|.|TRBV29-1
CSVEGRGLNYGYTF
TGCAGCGTTGAGGGGAGGGGCCTTAACTATGGCTACACCTTC
>15|TRBD2|TRBJ2-5|.|TRBV3-1/TRBV3-2
CASSQPLTSGETQYF
TGTGCCAGCAGCCAACCTCTGACTAGCGGAGAGACCCAGTACTTC
>17|TRBD1|TRBJ2-3|.|TRBV5-1
CASSLLPGTAGTDTQYF
TGCGCCAGCAGCCTATTACCCGGGACAGCGGGCACAGATACGCAGTATTTT
>15|.|TRBJ2-1|.|TRBV18
CASSLQGGSYNEQFF
TGTGCCAGCTCACTCCAAGGGGGCTCCTACAATGAGCAGTTCTTC
>11|.|TRBJ1-2|few|TRBV20-1
CSAREPSGYTF
TGCAGTGCTAGAGAACCCAGTGGCTACACCTTC
>13|.|TRBJ2-2|.|TRBV5-6
CASSFQGAGELFF
TGTGCCAGCAGCTTTCAGGGCGCCGGGGAGCTGTTTTTT
>15|.|TRBJ2-5|.|TRBV6-1
CASSEAFGLIETQYF
TGTGCCAGCAGTGAAGCATTCGGGTTGATTGAGACCCAGTACTTC
>12|.|TRBJ2-2|.|TRBV6-5
CASGPGTGELFF
TGTGCCAGCGGGCCCGGCACCGGGGAGCTGTTTTTT
>14|TRBD2|TRBJ2-1|.|TRBV7-3
CASSAAGSPHEQFF
TGTGCCAGCAGTGCAGCGGGAAGCCCCCATGAGCAGTTCTTC
>16|TRBD1|TRBJ1-3|.|TRBV5-4
CASSRGQGYSGNTIYF
TGTGCCAGCAGCCGAGGACAGGGGTACTCTGGAAACACCATATATTTT
>13|.|TRBJ2-5|many|TRBV4-1
CASSQDSGETQYF
TGCGCCAGCAGCCAAGACAGCGGGGAGACCCAGTACTTC
>15|.|TRBJ2-1|once|TRBV7-3
CASSSAVGPGAEQFF
TGTGCCAGCAGCTCGGCAGTGGGGCCTGGGGCTGAGCAGTTCTTC
>14|TRBD1|TRBJ2-7|.|TRBV7-9
CASGSTGGGYEQYF
TGTGCCAGCGGCTCGACAGGGGGAGGCTACGAGCAGTACTTC
>16|TRBD2|TRBJ2-1|.|TRBV7-9
CASSLSSGRGFDEQFF
TGTGCCAGCAGCTTATCTAGCGGGAGGGGCTTTGATGAGCAGTTCTTC
>16|.|TRBJ2-3|.|TRBV7-9
CASSLMDSPPTDTQYF
TGTGCCAGCAGCTTAATGGACAGCCCACCCACAGATACGCAGTATTTT
>13|.|TRBJ2-5|.|TRBV4-2
CASSQGQQETQYF
TGTGCCAGCAGCCAAGGACAGCAAGAGACCCAGTACTTC
>14|.|TRBJ2-7|.|TRBV14
CASSQELKGGEQYF
TGTGCCAGCAGCCAAGAGCTCAAGGGCGGGGAGCAGTACTTC
>15|TRBD1|TRBJ2-1|.|TRBV7-9
CASSLEQGAYNEQFF
TGTGCCAGCAGCTTAGAACAGGGGGCCTACAATGAGCAGTTCTTC
>12|.|TRBJ1-2|few|TRBV30
CAWSPGQYGYTF
TGTGCCTGGAGTCCCGGACAGTATGGCTACACCTTC
>14|TRBD2|TRBJ2-5|.|TRBV2
CASRRGLVRETQYF
TGTGCCAGCAGGAGAGGACTAGTTCGGGAGACCCAGTACTTC
>14|.|TRBJ2-3|.|TRBV7-9
CASSFSQSTDTQYF
TGTGCCAGCAGCTTTTCCCAAAGCACAGATACGCAGTATTTT